One sample yielded the 16 T cell receptor beta chains listed below, sequenced in a study of shared clonotypes between healthy human individuals. Sequencing was performed with immunoSEQ multiplex PCR; in TCRdb, only in-frame clones are kept and a portion is missing. The table includes over a million clones, over 95% detected once. Sequencing input: naive CD4+ T cells sorted from blood. The subset here: CD45RA+ positively selected. These receptors were collected from a man aged 25 to 40 in good health.

The chain has TRBV11-2 and TRBJ2-1, with D unresolved. Trimming removed 5 bases at V and 0 bases at J, with 23 bases between. Per germline, CDR1 SGHAT and CDR2 FQNNGV. The CDR3 length is 19 residues. The CDR3 nucleotides are TGTGCCAGCAGCCCCCCGTCGGGCTTTCCACTAAGCTCCTACAATGAGCAGTTCTTC. Protein: CASSPPSGFPLSSYNEQFF.

This chain connects TRBV7-2 to TRBJ2-1; 9 bases match TRBD2. The V gene's germline CDR1 is SGHTA and CDR2 FQGNSA. J gave up 6 bases and V 0 bases, and 6 bases lay outside the gene matches. This CDR3 comprises 16 residues. CDR3 in DNA: TGTGCCAGCAGCTTAGCTAGCGGGAGCGGTCGCAATGAGCAGTTCTTC. This translates into CASSLASGSGRNEQFF.

V usage is TRBV29-1 and J usage is TRBJ2-5; the match to TRBD1 covers 7 bases. Trimming cost V 4 bases and J 4 bases; bases outside gene matches: 6. CDR1 SQVTM and CDR2 ANQGSEA come from the germline V gene. This CDR3 region has 13 residues. CDR3 loop: CSVGGGSVETQYF. The CDR3 DNA sequence: TGCAGCGTTGGAGGGGGCTCGGTAGAGACCCAGTACTTC.

The chain links TRBV29-1 to TRBJ2-1, with 7 bases aligning to TRBD2. V trimming: 0 bases; J trimming: 6 bases; junction bases outside the gene matches: 11. Germline CDR1 SQVTM, CDR2 ANQGSEA. The CDR3 loop spans 16 amino acids. CDR3 sequence reads: CSVEDQRDFTGNEQFF. In DNA form, the CDR3 reads TGCAGCGTTGAAGATCAGCGGGACTTTACCGGCAATGAGCAGTTCTTC.

The table lists this clone with a count of one. This chain links TRBV5-1 with TRBJ1-2; the D is unclear. Trimming left V 0 bases short and J 2 bases short, with 17 bases between. CDR3 length: 17 residues. The germline CDR1 and CDR2 sequences are SGHRS and YFSETQ. CDR3 nucleotides: TGCGCCAGCAGCTTGGTTCCGGGCACGTCCCTCAACTATGGCTACACCTTC. This gives the protein CASSLVPGTSLNYGYTF.

The J gene is TRBJ2-1, the V gene TRBV15; perhaps D is TRBD1 or TRBD2 (5 bases each). The V gene lost 1 base and the J gene lost 11 bases, with 12 bases spanning the gap. The CDR3 consists of 13 residues. Germline CDR1 LNHNV, CDR2 YYDKDF (reference sequence). The CDR3 DNA reads as TGTGCCACCAGCAGAGTCGGGGACCTGAAGCAGTTCTTC. Protein: CATSRVGDLKQFF.

For this clone: Other DNA sequences of this sample code for an identical CDR3. The rearrangement joins TRBV27 to TRBJ2-5; 7 nucleotides align to TRBD1. CDR3 length: 14 residues. Trimming removed 1 base from V and 2 bases from J; junction bases left unmatched: 1. Germline CDR1 is MNHEY and CDR2 is SMNVEV (reference sequence). The CDR3 DNA sequence: TGTGCCAGCAGTTTATGGGGACAGCAAGAGACCCAGTACTTC. Translation: CASSLWGQQETQYF.

To note about this clone: This CDR3 is also generated by other DNA sequences in the sample. The DNA of the CDR3 is TGCGCCAGCAGCTTGGGCCGCGTCTACGAGCAGTACTTC. Amino acid sequence: CASSLGRVYEQYF. The rearrangement joins TRBV5-1 to TRBJ2-7; D remains ambiguous. The CDR3 runs 13 residues. Trimming removed 0 bases at V and 3 bases at J, with 7 bases between. Germline V gene data show CDR1 as SGHRS and CDR2 as YFSETQ.

The genes are TRBV28 and TRBJ2-6, with 10 bases matching TRBD2. The CDR3 sequence is 16 residues long. CDR1 is MDHEN, CDR2 SYDVKM, per germline. The trim removed 6 bases at V and 4 bases at J, leaving 6 bases unmatched. The CDR3 spells CASRTAGGPGANVLTF. The DNA of the CDR3 is TGTGCCAGCAGAACAGCGGGAGGGCCGGGGGCCAACGTCCTGACTTTC.

V usage is TRBV19 and J usage is TRBJ1-4, with 10 positions matching TRBD1. Trimming cost V 4 bases and J 8 bases; bases outside gene matches: 7. The CDR3 is made up of 15 amino acids. Germline CDR1 LNHDA, CDR2 SQIVND (reference sequence). The chain's CDR3 is CASSRRGTGVEKLFF. The CDR3 DNA is TGTGCCAGTAGTAGACGGGGGACAGGGGTCGAAAAACTGTTTTTT.

The V call is TRBV28, the J call TRBJ2-5; weak D call: TRBD1 (5 bases). Germline V gene sequence: CDR1 MDHEN, CDR2 SYDVKM. The length of the CDR3 is 13 residues. V lost 5 bases and J 2 bases, leaving 9 bases between the germline ends. Written as DNA, the CDR3 is TGTGCCAGCAGTAGGGGTCGGCAAGAGACCCAGTACTTC. This encodes CASSRGRQETQYF.

This clone occurred once. This chain links TRBV7-2 with TRBJ2-7; 14 positions match TRBD2. The CDR3 runs 17 residues. Germline CDR1 reads SGHTA; CDR2 reads FQGNSA. With V trimmed by 3 bases and J by 5 bases, 9 bases remained unmatched. DNA of the CDR3: TGTGCCAGCAGCTTCCTCCCGGGACTAGCGGGAGCGAACGAGCAGTACTTC. Its translation is CASSFLPGLAGANEQYF.

V usage is TRBV27 and J usage is TRBJ2-1, with 8 bases matching TRBD1. The CDR3 runs 18 residues. Looked up from germline, CDR1 is MNHEY and CDR2 is SMNVEV (reference sequence). J gave up 5 bases and V 7 bases, and 19 bases lay outside the gene matches. The CDR3 nucleotides are TGTGCCAGCATTCCCCTAAGGGCAGGGGGCGCCAGAAACAATGAGCAGTTCTTC. This gives the protein CASIPLRAGGARNNEQFF.

The gene calls are TRBV2 and TRBJ1-2, with TRBD1 as a possible D gene (5 bases). Per the germline V gene, CDR1 is SNHLY and CDR2 is FYNNEI. CDR3 length: 12 amino acids. The V and J ends lost 6 bases and 2 bases respectively, with 7 bases between them. CDR3 in amino acids: CASSGDNYGYTF. The CDR3 DNA follows: TGTGCCAGCAGCGGGGACAACTATGGCTACACCTTC.

The rearrangement links TRBV10-1 to TRBJ2-3, with TRBD1 matching over 8 bases. The CDR3 is 13 residues long. J gave up 6 bases and V 6 bases, and 5 bases lay outside the gene matches. Germline CDR1 and CDR2: WNHNN and SYGVQD (reference sequence). This chain's CDR3 is CASRAGGGDTQYF. CDR3 nucleotide sequence: TGCGCCAGCAGGGCAGGGGGCGGCGATACGCAGTATTTT.

The chain combines TRBV14 with TRBJ2-5, with D possibly TRBD2 on 5 matching bases. V was clipped by 1 base and J by 4 bases, with 7 bases between them. CDR1 SGHDN and CDR2 FVKESK come from the germline V gene. This CDR3 comprises 13 residues. Written as DNA, the CDR3 is TGTGCCAGCAGCCAAGCGGGGAGAGAGACCCAGTACTTC. This codes for CASSQAGRETQYF.